This TCR beta chain was documented in a study of PD-1 blockade in classical Hodgkin lymphoma. Sequencing used immunoSEQ multiplex PCR; TCRdb keeps in-frame clones, though not all of them. Of more than 40,000 clones listed, 76% were seen once; the top ten hold around 22%. All patients experienced relapse after autologous stem cell transplantation, and brentuximab vedotin exposure was variable. The receptor was derived from a human donor with classical Hodgkin lymphoma. The starting material was peripheral blood mononuclear cells (PBMCs), obtained at baseline.

In nucleotides, the CDR3 is TGCGCCACCTCGAAGCTGTCTGGACCCCAAGAGACCCAGTACTTC. Its translation is CATSKLSGPQETQYF. V is TRBV10-1 and J is TRBJ2-5; D ambiguous. The CDR3 loop spans 15 amino acids. The V and J ends lost 10 bases and 1 base respectively, with 19 bases between them. The germline V gene encodes CDR1 WNHNN and CDR2 SYGVQD (reference sequence).